This T cell receptor beta chain comes out of a study of memory CD4+ T cells and cytomegalovirus serostatus. Study-level information: This sample comes from healthy Belgian adults, eight or nine CMV seropositive, around 26 seronegative.

Per the original methods: Out-of-frame sequences were removed, leaving 2 million or so distinct TCRbeta sequences. Sequencing was performed with immunoSEQ multiplex PCR; in TCRdb, only in-frame clones are kept and a portion is missing. The DNA was the basis for D and trimming; V, J and clone size are from that table. The repertoire holds around 76,000 clones, with roughly 78% as singletons. Trimming cost V 0 bases and J 3 bases, with 20 bases left between them. This CDR3 has 18 amino acids. Germline V gives CDR1 LGHNT, CDR2 FRNRAP. This clone was recorded only once. Single viable CD3+CD4+CD8-CD45RO+ cells were sorted as the memory CD4+ T cells. After thawing, CD4+ T cells were positively selected.

Sequences were obtained from memory CD4+ T cells from blood. This sequence originates from an adult in good health and CMV-seropositive. This chain links TRBV12-5 with TRBJ1-2; TRBD1 is a possible D gene (6 bases). The CDR3 coding sequence is TGTGCTAGTGGTTTGGTACTGGGTGGGGACACAACGGACTATGGCTACACCTTC. This codes for CASGLVLGGDTTDYGYTF. Full variable domain (rest looked up from reference TRBV12-5 and TRBJ1-2): DARVTQTPRHKVTEMGQEVTMRCQPILGHNTVFWYRQTMMQGLELLAYFRNRAPLDDSGMPKDRFSAEMPDATLATLKIQPSEPRDSAVYFCASGLVLGGDTTDYGYTFGSGTRLTVV.